Sequencing of this T cell receptor (beta chain) was carried out in a study of blood T cell repertoires in COVID-19 (dated by TCRdb to between 2020 and 2021). In terms of the full investigation: Collaborator samples came from the United States, Italy and Spain and covered acute and convalescent phases of COVID-19. The repertoires were released in a freely available public database meant as a resource for research on the immune response to SARS-CoV-2. HLA class I and class II types, where available, came from metadata supplied by the sample provider rather than from assay-based typing. The samples were drawn from two sources: the first 160 participants of the ongoing ImmuneRACE study, and 950 to 1,500 subjects contributed by 6 global collaborators. The dataset comprised deeply sampled blood TCRbeta repertoires from subjects exposed to, actively infected with, or recovered from COVID-19. Sample metadata almost always included a de-identified subject ID, COVID-19 status, age in years and sex. The prospective study material was composed of cDNA or gDNA derived from T cells, B-cell-depleted T cells, or PBMCs.

Whole blood was collected in K2EDTA tubes by collaborating institutions according to the institutions' own protocols. Collaborator samples were shipped for TCRbeta analysis as frozen whole blood, isolated PBMCs, or DNA extracted from either sample type. TCRbeta CDR3 regions were amplified from genomic DNA using the immunoSEQ Assay, a bias-controlled multiplex PCR. Turning to the authors' computational methods: The number of nucleated cells in each sample was estimated from the amplification of reference gene primers within the assay. Sequence reads were collapsed and filtered to measure the absolute abundance of every unique TCRbeta CDR3 rearrangement. For each sample, productive Simpson clonality was calculated as the square root of Simpson's diversity index across productive rearrangements. TCRdb holds this immuneACCESS table with in-frame rearrangements only. Some clones are missing; in checked studies, unresolved V genes explain under half, and the rest has no known cause. The DNA gave D and trimming, while V, J and clone size come from that table. This sample gives around 130,000 clones in total; roughly 79% of them show up just once. Jointly, the top ten make up around 20% of the sample.

The CDR3 contains 15 residues, cysteine and phenylalanine counted. The kept DNA is CDR3 alone, 45 bases in frame from the first base. Trimming leaves V shorter by 1 base and J shorter by 6 bases, with the junction holding 10 bases beyond the gene matches. CDR1 SGHDT and CDR2 YYEEEE were looked up in the germline V gene. What the authors observed across the whole study: Clinical and demographic metadata were provided uncurated, with the amount varying by source and participant.

Worth noting for this clone: Which antigen it targets is not known. The record has no base qualities; no much larger clone is one base away.

Sequenced input: peripheral blood. This receptor chain uses TRBV5-6 and TRBJ2-7; 7 bases in the middle match TRBD1. This TCR was sampled from an elderly man with acute or convalescent COVID-19. The CDR3 region has the sequence CASSLLETGLLEQYF. The bases are TGTGCCAGCAGCTTGCTCGAGACAGGGTTGCTCGAGCAGTACTTC. With all but the CDR3 taken from the reference TRBV5-6 and TRBJ2-7 genes, the full variable domain is: DAGVTQSPTHLIKTRGQQVTLRCSPKSGHDTVSWYQQALGQGPQFIFQYYEEEERQRGNFPDRFSGHQFPNYSSELNVNALLLGDSALYLCASSLLETGLLEQYFGPGTRLTVT.